These T cell receptor beta chains were read from a single sample in a study of T-cell reconstitution after alpha-beta-depleted transplantation in children. Each CDR3 protein gets one entry after TCRdb re-called the PCR reads with MiXCR. The data contain 500,000 to 750,000 distinct CDR3 sequences, about an eighth of them singletons. Specimen: PBMCs, mostly from graft donor cells, collected 360 days after TCRalphabeta/CD19-depleted stem cell transplant. These receptors originate from a male patient aged 10 to 17 who had a stem cell transplant for acute myeloid leukemia, so the T cells may come from the graft donor. The CDR3 runs from the conserved cysteine through the conserved F or W. D genes are given only for firm matches. Expanded clones get a size class; other rows say once, few or many, or leave the size out.

j_gene: TRBJ2-1
d_gene: TRBD2
abundance: many
v_gene: TRBV29-1
CDR3aa: CSVGGGLAAYPNEQFF
CDR3nt: TGCAGCGTTGGTGGAGGACTAGCGGCCTACCCCAATGAGCAGTTCTTC

j_gene: TRBJ2-1
d_gene: TRBD1
abundance: many
v_gene: TRBV29-1
CDR3aa: CSVGTDRVDNEQFF
CDR3nt: TGCAGCGTTGGGACGGACAGGGTGGACAATGAGCAGTTCTTC

j_gene: TRBJ2-2
d_gene: -
abundance: few
v_gene: TRBV21-1
CDR3aa: CATGSPLSGNTGELFF
CDR3nt: TGTGCCACCGGGTCACCCCTTAGCGGGAACACCGGGGAGCTGTTTTTT

j_gene: TRBJ2-1
d_gene: TRBD2
abundance: -
v_gene: TRBV3-1
CDR3aa: CASSLDRGLPNEQFF
CDR3nt: TGTGCCAGCAGCCTAGATCGGGGACTACCCAATGAGCAGTTCTTC

j_gene: TRBJ2-1
d_gene: -
abundance: -
v_gene: TRBV29-1
CDR3aa: CSVLHRDLGEQFF
CDR3nt: TGCAGCGTTCTCCACCGGGACTTGGGAGAGCAGTTCTTC

j_gene: TRBJ2-4
d_gene: -
abundance: few
v_gene: TRBV28
CDR3aa: CASSLLWQGGNIQYF
CDR3nt: TGTGCCAGCAGTTTATTGTGGCAGGGGGGGAACATTCAGTACTTC

j_gene: TRBJ2-7
d_gene: TRBD2
abundance: many
v_gene: TRBV5-6
CDR3aa: CASSAGLAGGYEQYF
CDR3nt: TGTGCCAGCAGCGCGGGACTAGCGGGAGGCTACGAGCAGTACTTC

j_gene: TRBJ2-3
d_gene: -
abundance: few
v_gene: TRBV6-5
CDR3aa: CASSYSPLTSDTQYF
CDR3nt: TGTGCCAGCAGTTACAGCCCCCTAACGTCAGATACGCAGTATTTT

j_gene: TRBJ1-6
d_gene: -
abundance: few
v_gene: TRBV6-5
CDR3aa: CASTYSPLYNSPLHF
CDR3nt: TGTGCCAGCACTTACTCCCCTCTCTATAATTCACCCCTCCACTTT

j_gene: TRBJ2-1
d_gene: TRBD2
abundance: -
v_gene: TRBV5-6
CDR3aa: CASSLGSGVASEQFF
CDR3nt: TGTGCCAGCAGCTTGGGAAGCGGGGTTGCCAGTGAGCAGTTCTTC

j_gene: TRBJ1-3
d_gene: TRBD1
abundance: few
v_gene: TRBV20-1
CDR3aa: CSARPGGPGNTIYF
CDR3nt: TGCAGTGCTAGACCAGGGGGACCTGGAAACACCATATATTTT

j_gene: TRBJ2-7
d_gene: TRBD1
abundance: few
v_gene: TRBV9
CDR3aa: CASLGQLYEQYF
CDR3nt: TGTGCCAGCCTGGGACAGCTCTACGAGCAGTACTTC

j_gene: TRBJ2-3
d_gene: TRBD1
abundance: few
v_gene: TRBV24-1
CDR3aa: CATSDPGTGGETDTQYF
CDR3nt: TGTGCCACCAGTGACCCCGGGACAGGGGGCGAGACAGATACGCAGTATTTT

j_gene: TRBJ2-3
d_gene: TRBD2
abundance: few
v_gene: TRBV6-5
CDR3aa: CASSYTSGAGNTQYF
CDR3nt: TGTGCCAGCAGTTACACTAGCGGGGCGGGGAATACGCAGTATTTT

j_gene: TRBJ1-5
d_gene: -
abundance: few
v_gene: TRBV18
CDR3aa: CASSPRSNQPQHF
CDR3nt: TGTGCCAGCTCACCCCGTAGCAATCAGCCCCAGCATTTT

j_gene: TRBJ2-5
d_gene: TRBD1
abundance: few
v_gene: TRBV28
CDR3aa: CASNQRGPTPQETQYF
CDR3nt: TGTGCCAGCAACCAGAGGGGGCCTACCCCCCAAGAGACCCAGTACTTC

j_gene: TRBJ2-4
d_gene: TRBD2
abundance: many
v_gene: TRBV28
CDR3aa: CASSPGLAGAKNIQYF
CDR3nt: TGTGCCAGCAGTCCGGGACTAGCGGGAGCCAAAAACATTCAGTACTTC

j_gene: TRBJ2-1
d_gene: TRBD2
abundance: -
v_gene: TRBV7-8
CDR3aa: CASSFPPTSVSYNEQFF
CDR3nt: TGTGCCAGCAGCTTCCCCCCTACTAGCGTCAGCTACAATGAGCAGTTCTTC

j_gene: TRBJ2-4
d_gene: TRBD2
abundance: -
v_gene: TRBV15
CDR3aa: CATSREGGTGTRVDIQYF
CDR3nt: TGTGCCACCAGCAGAGAGGGGGGGACCGGGACTAGGGTCGACATTCAGTACTTC

j_gene: TRBJ2-5
d_gene: TRBD1
abundance: -
v_gene: TRBV4-3
CDR3aa: CASSQGGTGGMETQYF
CDR3nt: TGCGCCAGCAGCCAAGGCGGTACAGGGGGCATGGAGACCCAGTACTTC

j_gene: TRBJ1-4
d_gene: TRBD1
abundance: -
v_gene: TRBV29-1
CDR3aa: CSVGGFSGQGATEKLFF
CDR3nt: TGCAGCGTTGGTGGTTTTTCGGGACAGGGGGCAACGGAAAAACTGTTTTTT

j_gene: TRBJ2-5
d_gene: -
abundance: few
v_gene: TRBV20-1
CDR3aa: CSASRPGSGETQYF
CDR3nt: TGCAGTGCTAGCCGGCCGGGGAGTGGAGAGACCCAGTACTTC

j_gene: TRBJ1-1
d_gene: -
abundance: few
v_gene: TRBV12-3/TRBV12-4
CDR3aa: CASSWTANVNEAFF
CDR3nt: TGTGCCAGCAGCTGGACAGCGAACGTTAATGAAGCTTTCTTT

j_gene: TRBJ2-7
d_gene: TRBD1
abundance: -
v_gene: TRBV9
CDR3aa: CASSARQGQPTYEQYF
CDR3nt: TGTGCCAGCAGCGCCCGACAGGGGCAGCCAACCTACGAGCAGTACTTC

j_gene: TRBJ2-7
d_gene: -
abundance: few
v_gene: TRBV29-1
CDR3aa: CSVVELSSYEQYF
CDR3nt: TGCAGCGTTGTCGAATTAAGCTCCTACGAGCAGTACTTC

j_gene: TRBJ2-7
d_gene: -
abundance: many
v_gene: TRBV7-6
CDR3aa: CASSLEQGYEQYF
CDR3nt: TGTGCCAGCAGCTTAGAACAGGGCTACGAGCAGTACTTC

j_gene: TRBJ2-4
d_gene: -
abundance: -
v_gene: TRBV12-3/TRBV12-4
CDR3aa: CASSLRGHQNIQYF
CDR3nt: TGTGCCAGCAGTTTACGGGGGCACCAAAACATTCAGTACTTC

j_gene: TRBJ2-7
d_gene: TRBD2
abundance: -
v_gene: TRBV12-3/TRBV12-4
CDR3aa: CASSYSGPSYEQYF
CDR3nt: TGTGCCAGCAGTTATAGCGGGCCCTCCTACGAGCAGTACTTC

j_gene: TRBJ1-2
d_gene: -
abundance: many
v_gene: TRBV6-6
CDR3aa: CASSSGSYGYTF
CDR3nt: TGTGCCAGCAGTTCCGGGAGCTATGGCTACACCTTC

j_gene: TRBJ2-1
d_gene: -
abundance: -
v_gene: TRBV11-2
CDR3aa: CASSLGLGRSSYNEQFF
CDR3nt: TGTGCCAGCAGCTTAGGTCTGGGCCGGAGCTCCTACAATGAGCAGTTCTTC

j_gene: TRBJ2-1
d_gene: TRBD2
abundance: -
v_gene: TRBV20-1
CDR3aa: CSAVRLAGSSYNEQFF
CDR3nt: TGCAGTGCTGTACGACTAGCGGGGAGCTCCTACAATGAGCAGTTCTTC

j_gene: TRBJ2-5
d_gene: -
abundance: -
v_gene: TRBV11-2
CDR3aa: CASSSHYAASPRSGTQYF
CDR3nt: TGTGCCAGCAGCTCTCATTATGCGGCTAGTCCGAGGAGCGGGACCCAGTACTTC

j_gene: TRBJ2-3
d_gene: TRBD2
abundance: few
v_gene: TRBV28
CDR3aa: CASSFLTTSGGGDTQYF
CDR3nt: TGTGCCAGCAGTTTTCTCACCACTAGCGGAGGGGGGGATACGCAGTATTTT

j_gene: TRBJ2-1
d_gene: -
abundance: -
v_gene: TRBV6-2/TRBV6-3
CDR3aa: CASSYLGFNEQFF
CDR3nt: TGTGCCAGCAGTTATCTGGGCTTCAATGAGCAGTTCTTC

j_gene: TRBJ2-5
d_gene: -
abundance: -
v_gene: TRBV6-6
CDR3aa: CASSYLSETQYF
CDR3nt: TGTGCCAGCAGTTACCTCTCCGAGACCCAGTACTTC

j_gene: TRBJ2-1
d_gene: -
abundance: many
v_gene: TRBV9
CDR3aa: CASSAGSSYNEQFF
CDR3nt: TGTGCCAGCAGCGCCGGGAGCTCCTACAATGAGCAGTTCTTC

j_gene: TRBJ2-1
d_gene: TRBD1
abundance: -
v_gene: TRBV28
CDR3aa: CASSFKTRGFEQFF
CDR3nt: TGTGCCAGCAGTTTTAAGACCAGGGGGTTTGAGCAGTTCTTC

j_gene: TRBJ1-2
d_gene: -
abundance: -
v_gene: TRBV6-1
CDR3aa: CASREMGRVDAYGYTF
CDR3nt: TGTGCCAGCAGGGAGATGGGCAGGGTGGACGCCTATGGCTACACCTTC

j_gene: TRBJ2-1
d_gene: TRBD2
abundance: -
v_gene: TRBV19
CDR3aa: CASRMTRAGALREQFF
CDR3nt: TGTGCCAGTCGAATGACCAGAGCGGGGGCTCTTAGGGAGCAGTTCTTC

j_gene: TRBJ2-7
d_gene: -
abundance: -
v_gene: TRBV7-2
CDR3aa: CASSLGGRLDEQYF
CDR3nt: TGTGCCAGCAGCCTAGGCGGCAGGTTGGACGAGCAGTACTTC

j_gene: TRBJ2-2
d_gene: TRBD1
abundance: many
v_gene: TRBV7-2
CDR3aa: CASSLVTGPGELFF
CDR3nt: TGTGCCAGCAGCTTAGTGACAGGGCCCGGGGAGCTGTTTTTT